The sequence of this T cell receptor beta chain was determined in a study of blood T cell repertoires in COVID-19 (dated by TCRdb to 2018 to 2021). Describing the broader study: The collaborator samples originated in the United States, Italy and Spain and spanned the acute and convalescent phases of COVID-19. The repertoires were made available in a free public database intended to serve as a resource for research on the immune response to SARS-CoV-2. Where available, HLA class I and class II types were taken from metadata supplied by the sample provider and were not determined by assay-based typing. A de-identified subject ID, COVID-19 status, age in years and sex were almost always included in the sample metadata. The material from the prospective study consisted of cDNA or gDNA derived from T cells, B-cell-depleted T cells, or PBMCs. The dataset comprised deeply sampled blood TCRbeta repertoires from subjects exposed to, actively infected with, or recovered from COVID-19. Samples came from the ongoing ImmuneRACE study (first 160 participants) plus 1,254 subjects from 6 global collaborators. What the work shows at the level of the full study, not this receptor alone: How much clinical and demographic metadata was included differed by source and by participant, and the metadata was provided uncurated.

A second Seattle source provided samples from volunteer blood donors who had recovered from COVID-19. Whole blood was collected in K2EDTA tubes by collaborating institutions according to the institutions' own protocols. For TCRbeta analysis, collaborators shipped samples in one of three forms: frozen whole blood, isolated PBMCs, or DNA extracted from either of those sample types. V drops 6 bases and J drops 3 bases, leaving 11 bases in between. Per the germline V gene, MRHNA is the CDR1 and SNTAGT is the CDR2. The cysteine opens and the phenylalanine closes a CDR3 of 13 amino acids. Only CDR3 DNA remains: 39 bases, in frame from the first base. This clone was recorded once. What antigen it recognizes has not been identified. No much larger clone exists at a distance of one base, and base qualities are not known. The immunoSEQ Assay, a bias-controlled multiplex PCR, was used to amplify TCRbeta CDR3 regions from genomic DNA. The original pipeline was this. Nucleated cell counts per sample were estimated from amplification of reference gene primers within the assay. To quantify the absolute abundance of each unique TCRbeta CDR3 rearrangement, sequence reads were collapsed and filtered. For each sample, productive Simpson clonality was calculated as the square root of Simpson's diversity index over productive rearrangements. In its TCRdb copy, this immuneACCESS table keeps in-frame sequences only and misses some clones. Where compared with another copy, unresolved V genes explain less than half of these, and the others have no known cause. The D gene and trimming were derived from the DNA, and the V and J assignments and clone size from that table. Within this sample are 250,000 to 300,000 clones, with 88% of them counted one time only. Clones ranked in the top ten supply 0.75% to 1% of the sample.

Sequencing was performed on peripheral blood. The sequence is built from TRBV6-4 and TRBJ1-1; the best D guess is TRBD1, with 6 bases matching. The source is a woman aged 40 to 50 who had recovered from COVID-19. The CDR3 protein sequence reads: CASSQTGHTEAFF. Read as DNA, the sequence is TGTGCCAGCAGCCAAACAGGGCACACTGAAGCTTTCTTT.